This is a list of T cell receptor beta chains from one sample in a study of blood T cell repertoires in COVID-19. Generated by immunoSEQ multiplex PCR, the TCRdb table keeps only in-frame clones and is missing some. Found here are about 270,000 clones, around nine tenths of them singletons; the top ten hold about 8.8%. The sample taken for sequencing was peripheral blood. The origin of the receptors is a man in his forties or fifties with active or convalescent COVID-19. Each CDR3 is given with its conserved first and last residue. D genes are given only for firm matches. Clone size, where shown, is once, few, many, or a class for clones that have expanded.

clone_size: once
j_call: TRBJ2-7
v_call: TRBV9
d_call: -
cdr3_length: 13
cdr3_nt: TGTGCCAGCAGCGCCTCAGGAACGGGAGAGCAGTACTTC
cdr3_aa: CASSASGTGEQYF

clone_size: -
j_call: TRBJ1-5
v_call: TRBV19
d_call: -
cdr3_length: 12
cdr3_nt: TGTGCCAGTAAACAGGGTCTCCAGCCCCAGCATTTT
cdr3_aa: CASKQGLQPQHF

clone_size: -
j_call: TRBJ1-5
v_call: TRBV19
d_call: TRBD1
cdr3_length: 13
cdr3_nt: TGTGCCAGTAGTATTGAGGACAGGGGGTCCCAGCATTTT
cdr3_aa: CASSIEDRGSQHF

clone_size: -
j_call: TRBJ1-2
v_call: TRBV30
d_call: -
cdr3_length: 17
cdr3_nt: TGTGCCTGGAGTGTAAGGGGCAGCACCCCGACTAACTATGGCTACACCTTC
cdr3_aa: CAWSVRGSTPTNYGYTF

clone_size: -
j_call: TRBJ2-7
v_call: TRBV19
d_call: -
cdr3_length: 14
cdr3_nt: TGTGCCAGTAGTGTCAGGGGTCAGTCCTACGAGCAGTACTTC
cdr3_aa: CASSVRGQSYEQYF

clone_size: -
j_call: TRBJ2-3
v_call: TRBV6-5
d_call: -
cdr3_length: 13
cdr3_nt: TGTGCCAGCACCCCAGTCGGACTGCCCATGCAGTATTTT
cdr3_aa: CASTPVGLPMQYF

clone_size: -
j_call: TRBJ2-1
v_call: TRBV30
d_call: TRBD1
cdr3_length: 11
cdr3_nt: TGTGCCTGGAACCGGGACAGGGGAAAGTTCTTC
cdr3_aa: CAWNRDRGKFF

clone_size: -
j_call: TRBJ2-5
v_call: TRBV3-1/TRBV3-2
d_call: TRBD2
cdr3_length: 15
cdr3_nt: TGTGCCAGCAGCCAAGACGATGGTAGCGGGGGGGCCTCATACTTC
cdr3_aa: CASSQDDGSGGASYF

clone_size: -
j_call: TRBJ2-7
v_call: TRBV7-9
d_call: -
cdr3_length: 13
cdr3_nt: TGTGCCAGCAGCTTAGCCGGGGCCTACGAGCAGTACTTC
cdr3_aa: CASSLAGAYEQYF

clone_size: -
j_call: TRBJ1-3
v_call: TRBV9
d_call: -
cdr3_length: 15
cdr3_nt: TGTGCCAGCAGCCCGGGGTCCTCTCCCGGAAACACCATATATTTT
cdr3_aa: CASSPGSSPGNTIYF

clone_size: -
j_call: TRBJ2-4
v_call: TRBV9
d_call: -
cdr3_length: 15
cdr3_nt: TGTGCCAGCAGCGGTACAGGGGGAGGGAAAAACATTCAGTACTTC
cdr3_aa: CASSGTGGGKNIQYF

clone_size: -
j_call: TRBJ2-7
v_call: TRBV4-1
d_call: TRBD1
cdr3_length: 18
cdr3_nt: TGCGCCAGCAGCCAGCCGACCGTGTCCGGGACAGGCGGTTACGAGCAGTACTTC
cdr3_aa: CASSQPTVSGTGGYEQYF

clone_size: -
j_call: TRBJ2-5
v_call: TRBV5-1
d_call: TRBD2
cdr3_length: 16
cdr3_nt: TGCGCCAGCAGCTTGGGAGAGGTAGCGGGACTCGAGACCCAGTACTTC
cdr3_aa: CASSLGEVAGLETQYF

clone_size: -
j_call: TRBJ2-2
v_call: TRBV3-1/TRBV3-2
d_call: -
cdr3_length: 13
cdr3_nt: TGTGCCAGCAGCCAAACACCCACCGGGGAGCTGTTTTTT
cdr3_aa: CASSQTPTGELFF

clone_size: -
j_call: TRBJ2-5
v_call: TRBV2
d_call: -
cdr3_length: 13
cdr3_nt: TGTGCCAGCAGTTTAAACATCTTTGGGACCCAGTACTTC
cdr3_aa: CASSLNIFGTQYF

clone_size: -
j_call: TRBJ2-2
v_call: TRBV27
d_call: -
cdr3_length: 15
cdr3_nt: TGTGCCACCGGTCGTCGGGGACAAAACACCGGGGAGCTGTTTTTT
cdr3_aa: CATGRRGQNTGELFF

clone_size: -
j_call: TRBJ2-7
v_call: TRBV29-1
d_call: -
cdr3_length: 13
cdr3_nt: TGCAGCGTTGAGACAGGCAACTCCTACGAGCAGTACTTC
cdr3_aa: CSVETGNSYEQYF

clone_size: -
j_call: TRBJ1-6
v_call: TRBV2
d_call: TRBD1
cdr3_length: 16
cdr3_nt: TGTGCCCAAAGGGACAGGTTGGGCTCCTATAATTCACCCCTCCACTTT
cdr3_aa: CAQRDRLGSYNSPLHF

clone_size: -
j_call: TRBJ2-1
v_call: TRBV25-1
d_call: TRBD2
cdr3_length: 17
cdr3_nt: TGTGCCAGCAGCCCCTATCGAGGAGCGGGAGTTGGCGATGAGCAGTTCTTC
cdr3_aa: CASSPYRGAGVGDEQFF

clone_size: -
j_call: TRBJ2-5
v_call: TRBV2
d_call: -
cdr3_length: 13
cdr3_nt: TGTGCCAGCAGTGATACAGACCAAGAGACCCAGTACTTC
cdr3_aa: CASSDTDQETQYF

clone_size: -
j_call: TRBJ1-6
v_call: TRBV2
d_call: -
cdr3_length: 11
cdr3_nt: TGTGCCAGCAGGGGCAATTCACCCCTCCACTTT
cdr3_aa: CASRGNSPLHF

clone_size: -
j_call: TRBJ2-1
v_call: TRBV5-1
d_call: -
cdr3_length: 16
cdr3_nt: TGCGCCAGCAGCTTGGTATTTGCTGAGACCTACAATGAGCAGTTCTTC
cdr3_aa: CASSLVFAETYNEQFF

clone_size: -
j_call: TRBJ1-2
v_call: TRBV6-1
d_call: -
cdr3_length: 12
cdr3_nt: TGTGCCAGCAGTGTAGCAGGCGGAGGCTACACCTTC
cdr3_aa: CASSVAGGGYTF

clone_size: -
j_call: TRBJ1-2
v_call: TRBV5-4
d_call: -
cdr3_length: 13
cdr3_nt: TGTGCCAGCAGCTTGGCAGGGATTGGTGGCTACACCTTC
cdr3_aa: CASSLAGIGGYTF

clone_size: -
j_call: TRBJ1-6
v_call: TRBV19
d_call: TRBD1
cdr3_length: 15
cdr3_nt: TGTGCCAGTAGTACCCGGACAGGGGGAGATTCACCCCTCCACTTT
cdr3_aa: CASSTRTGGDSPLHF